Listed below are T cell receptor beta chains from one sample, sequenced in a study of CD8 T cells in Susac syndrome. One entry per CDR3 protein, called by TCRdb with MiXCR from the immunoSEQ multiplex PCR reads. The top ten hold around 0.55% of the sample, which has some 52,000 distinct CDR3 sequences, roughly 93% seen once. Sequenced: CD8+ T cells from PBMCs. The receptors stem from a human donor with multiple sclerosis. Both conserved end residues are part of each CDR3. A D gene is named only where the DNA matches it firmly. Some rows mark clone size as missing; the rest say once, few, many or name a class of expanded clone.

cdr3_length: 15; clone_size: NA; d_call: NA; v_call: TRBV30; j_call: TRBJ2-2; cdr3_aa: CAWDSRLEYTGELFF; cdr3_nt: TGTGCCTGGGACAGCCGATTGGAGTACACCGGGGAGCTGTTTTTT
cdr3_length: 16; clone_size: NA; d_call: NA; v_call: TRBV30; j_call: TRBJ1-6; cdr3_aa: CAWSSKGGSYNSPLHF; cdr3_nt: TGTGCCTGGAGTTCCAAGGGTGGGTCCTATAATTCACCCCTCCACTTT
cdr3_length: 13; clone_size: NA; d_call: NA; v_call: TRBV20-1; j_call: TRBJ2-1; cdr3_aa: CSARDSDYNEQFF; cdr3_nt: TGCAGTGCTAGAGACAGCGACTACAATGAGCAGTTCTTC
cdr3_length: 19; clone_size: NA; d_call: TRBD1; v_call: TRBV3-1; j_call: TRBJ1-5; cdr3_aa: CASSQDYGQGIYSNQPQHF; cdr3_nt: TGTGCCAGCAGCCAAGATTACGGACAGGGGATTTATAGCAATCAGCCCCAGCATTTT
cdr3_length: 15; clone_size: NA; d_call: NA; v_call: TRBV19; j_call: TRBJ1-5; cdr3_aa: CASSREFWGNQPQHF; cdr3_nt: TGTGCCAGTAGTAGGGAGTTTTGGGGTAATCAGCCCCAGCATTTT
cdr3_length: 15; clone_size: NA; d_call: TRBD2; v_call: TRBV3-1; j_call: TRBJ2-5; cdr3_aa: CASSFFTSGGETQYF; cdr3_nt: TGTGCCAGCAGCTTTTTTACTAGCGGGGGGGAGACCCAGTACTTC
cdr3_length: 13; clone_size: NA; d_call: NA; v_call: TRBV30; j_call: TRBJ2-7; cdr3_aa: CALEGGGNYEQYF; cdr3_nt: TGTGCCTTGGAAGGGGGGGGGAACTACGAGCAGTACTTC
cdr3_length: 11; clone_size: NA; d_call: NA; v_call: TRBV7-9; j_call: TRBJ1-1; cdr3_aa: CASSRGTEAFF; cdr3_nt: TGTGCCAGCAGCAGGGGCACTGAAGCTTTCTTT
cdr3_length: 14; clone_size: NA; d_call: NA; v_call: TRBV9; j_call: TRBJ2-7; cdr3_aa: CASSQGRGAWEQYF; cdr3_nt: TGTGCCAGCAGCCAGGGGAGAGGGGCCTGGGAGCAGTACTTC
cdr3_length: 19; clone_size: NA; d_call: NA; v_call: TRBV13; j_call: TRBJ2-3; cdr3_aa: CASSSLWGGARTDTDTQYF; cdr3_nt: TGTGCCAGCAGCTCCCTTTGGGGGGGGGCCCGTACGGACACAGATACGCAGTATTTT
cdr3_length: 15; clone_size: NA; d_call: TRBD1; v_call: TRBV10-3; j_call: TRBJ1-1; cdr3_aa: CAISLDRGLGTEAFF; cdr3_nt: TGTGCCATCAGTTTGGACAGGGGGTTGGGGACTGAAGCTTTCTTT
cdr3_length: 20; clone_size: NA; d_call: TRBD1; v_call: TRBV28; j_call: TRBJ2-3; cdr3_aa: CASTLILSPTGDKGTDTQYF; cdr3_nt: TGTGCCAGCACCTTAATCCTATCCCCCACAGGGGACAAGGGGACAGATACGCAGTATTTT
cdr3_length: 13; clone_size: NA; d_call: NA; v_call: TRBV7-8; j_call: TRBJ1-2; cdr3_aa: CASSPLEGDGYTF; cdr3_nt: TGTGCCAGCAGCCCGCTTGAGGGGGATGGCTACACCTTC
cdr3_length: 12; clone_size: NA; d_call: NA; v_call: TRBV30; j_call: TRBJ1-1; cdr3_aa: CAWSTNRAEAFF; cdr3_nt: TGTGCCTGGAGCACTAACAGGGCTGAAGCTTTCTTT
cdr3_length: 15; clone_size: NA; d_call: NA; v_call: TRBV10-3; j_call: TRBJ2-7; cdr3_aa: CAISVKGRMSDEQYF; cdr3_nt: TGTGCCATCAGTGTGAAGGGAAGAATGTCCGACGAGCAGTACTTC
cdr3_length: 14; clone_size: NA; d_call: NA; v_call: TRBV27; j_call: TRBJ1-2; cdr3_aa: CASSPFTVGYGYTF; cdr3_nt: TGTGCCAGCAGTCCCTTCACAGTTGGATATGGCTACACCTTC
cdr3_length: 13; clone_size: NA; d_call: TRBD1; v_call: TRBV27; j_call: TRBJ2-7; cdr3_aa: CASSWSTGNEQYF; cdr3_nt: TGTGCCAGCAGTTGGTCGACAGGGAACGAGCAGTACTTC
cdr3_length: 13; clone_size: few; d_call: NA; v_call: TRBV9; j_call: TRBJ2-7; cdr3_aa: CASSVGGSYEQYF; cdr3_nt: TGTGCCAGCAGTGTAGGTGGATCCTACGAGCAGTACTTC
cdr3_length: 15; clone_size: NA; d_call: NA; v_call: TRBV7-9; j_call: TRBJ1-1; cdr3_aa: CASSLSDGAGTEAFF; cdr3_nt: TGTGCCAGCAGCTTATCAGACGGGGCAGGGACTGAAGCTTTCTTT
cdr3_length: 14; clone_size: NA; d_call: NA; v_call: TRBV28; j_call: TRBJ2-1; cdr3_aa: CASSPGTVYNEQFF; cdr3_nt: TGTGCCAGTTCCCCCGGGACCGTATACAATGAGCAGTTCTTC
cdr3_length: 14; clone_size: NA; d_call: TRBD2; v_call: TRBV6-5; j_call: TRBJ2-3; cdr3_aa: CASSYGTTTDTQYF; cdr3_nt: TGTGCCAGCAGTTACGGGACTACCACAGATACGCAGTATTTT
cdr3_length: 17; clone_size: NA; d_call: TRBD2; v_call: TRBV7-8; j_call: TRBJ2-1; cdr3_aa: CASSLGLAGGRDNEQFF; cdr3_nt: TGTGCCAGCAGCTTAGGACTAGCGGGGGGGCGCGACAATGAGCAGTTCTTC
cdr3_length: 15; clone_size: NA; d_call: NA; v_call: TRBV2; j_call: TRBJ1-1; cdr3_aa: CASSELGIWNTEAFF; cdr3_nt: TGTGCCAGCAGTGAATTGGGGATTTGGAACACTGAAGCTTTCTTT
cdr3_length: 16; clone_size: NA; d_call: TRBD2; v_call: TRBV20-1; j_call: TRBJ2-3; cdr3_aa: CSARDLAGRVTDTQYF; cdr3_nt: TGCAGTGCTAGAGACCTAGCGGGGAGGGTCACAGATACGCAGTATTTT
cdr3_length: 16; clone_size: NA; d_call: TRBD2; v_call: TRBV4-3; j_call: TRBJ2-3; cdr3_aa: CASSQETRGGTDTQYF; cdr3_nt: TGCGCCAGCAGCCAAGAGACGCGGGGGGGCACAGATACGCAGTATTTT
cdr3_length: 16; clone_size: NA; d_call: TRBD2; v_call: TRBV27; j_call: TRBJ2-3; cdr3_aa: CASSPWGERGDSTQYF; cdr3_nt: TGTGCCAGCAGTCCCTGGGGGGAGCGGGGTGACAGTACGCAGTATTTT
cdr3_length: 15; clone_size: NA; d_call: NA; v_call: TRBV10-3; j_call: TRBJ2-2; cdr3_aa: CAINHRDSDTGELFF; cdr3_nt: TGTGCCATCAACCACCGGGACTCGGACACCGGGGAGCTGTTTTTT
cdr3_length: 16; clone_size: NA; d_call: NA; v_call: TRBV21-1; j_call: TRBJ2-1; cdr3_aa: CASSKATSGNYNEQFF; cdr3_nt: TGTGCCAGCAGCAAAGCTACTAGCGGGAACTACAATGAGCAGTTCTTC
cdr3_length: 17; clone_size: NA; d_call: TRBD2; v_call: TRBV4-3; j_call: TRBJ2-7; cdr3_aa: CASSQERSLAGTYEQYF; cdr3_nt: TGCGCCAGCAGCCAAGAACGGTCCCTAGCGGGCACCTACGAGCAGTACTTC
cdr3_length: 16; clone_size: NA; d_call: TRBD1; v_call: TRBV27; j_call: TRBJ1-1; cdr3_aa: CASTRLTGDGGTEAFF; cdr3_nt: TGTGCCAGCACCAGATTGACAGGGGATGGGGGCACTGAAGCTTTCTTT
cdr3_length: 15; clone_size: NA; d_call: NA; v_call: TRBV20-1; j_call: TRBJ2-5; cdr3_aa: CSARDSVSYQETQYF; cdr3_nt: TGCAGTGCTAGAGATAGCGTCAGTTACCAAGAGACCCAGTACTTC
cdr3_length: 18; clone_size: few; d_call: NA; v_call: TRBV27; j_call: TRBJ2-7; cdr3_aa: CASSFLVSGAMGPYEQYF; cdr3_nt: TGTGCCAGCAGTTTCTTAGTATCGGGGGCGATGGGCCCCTACGAGCAGTACTTC
cdr3_length: 14; clone_size: NA; d_call: NA; v_call: TRBV7-9; j_call: TRBJ1-2; cdr3_aa: CASSGDTLNYGYTF; cdr3_nt: TGTGCCAGCAGCGGGGACACCTTGAACTATGGCTACACCTTC
cdr3_length: 13; clone_size: NA; d_call: NA; v_call: TRBV7-3; j_call: TRBJ2-7; cdr3_aa: CASSLRNGNEQYF; cdr3_nt: TGTGCCAGCAGCTTAAGAAACGGTAACGAGCAGTACTTC
cdr3_length: 12; clone_size: NA; d_call: NA; v_call: TRBV19; j_call: TRBJ2-1; cdr3_aa: CAHTPRRGEQFF; cdr3_nt: TGTGCCCACACCCCGCGAAGGGGTGAGCAGTTCTTC
cdr3_length: 15; clone_size: NA; d_call: NA; v_call: TRBV2; j_call: TRBJ1-1; cdr3_aa: CASRVGGRGNTEAFF; cdr3_nt: TGTGCCAGCAGGGTCGGGGGCAGGGGGAACACTGAAGCTTTCTTT